Listed below are T cell receptor beta chains from one sample, sequenced in a study of a mutant IDH1 vaccine in newly diagnosed glioma. Repertoires were generated with immunoSEQ multiplex PCR, while TCRdb's copy carries only in-frame clones and drops some. This sample carries 50,000 to 85,000 clones, 84% of them seen once, and the ten largest clones take roughly 13%. No antigen has been identified for these receptors. This sample comprised PBMCs, obtained from a glioma patient whose treatment included an IDH1 peptide vaccine. The receptors originated from a man aged 18 to 30 with glioma. Each CDR3 is given with its conserved first and last residue. A D gene is named only where the DNA matches it firmly. Clone size is stated in some rows and not others, as once, few, many or a class when expanded.

V gene,J gene,D gene,clone size,CDR3 protein,CDR3 DNA
TRBV15,TRBJ2-3,TRBD2,.,CATRPGLAGRTDTQYF,TGTGCCACCAGGCCGGGACTAGCGGGGCGCACAGATACGCAGTATTTT
TRBV6-5,TRBJ2-2,TRBD1,.,CASSGQGNTGELFF,TGTGCCAGCAGCGGACAGGGGAACACCGGGGAGCTGTTTTTT
TRBV7-8,TRBJ2-2,.,once,CASSLGRVLIGELFF,TGTGCCAGCAGCTTGGGCAGGGTGTTAATCGGGGAGCTGTTTTTT
TRBV6-1,TRBJ1-2,.,.,CASSVGKGGYTF,TGTGCCAGCAGTGTAGGGAAAGGTGGCTACACCTTC
TRBV10-3,TRBJ1-1,.,.,CAIRGNTEAFF,TGTGCCATCCGTGGAAACACTGAAGCTTTCTTT
TRBV29-1,TRBJ1-1,.,.,CSAGWLMNTEAFF,TGCAGCGCCGGGTGGTTAATGAACACTGAAGCTTTCTTT
TRBV29-1,TRBJ2-4,.,.,CSASDPHISNIQYF,TGCAGCGCATCGGATCCCCACATATCAAACATTCAGTACTTC
TRBV4-3,TRBJ1-3,TRBD1,.,CASSQDRGGNGNTIYF,TGCGCCAGCAGCCAGGACAGGGGTGGAAATGGAAACACCATATATTTT
TRBV5-6,TRBJ2-2,.,.,CASNHRGRWVTGELFF,TGTGCCAGCAACCACCGAGGGCGGTGGGTCACCGGGGAGCTGTTTTTT
TRBV28,TRBJ1-2,.,.,CASSFIFNYGYTF,TGTGCCAGCAGTTTCATTTTTAACTATGGCTACACCTTC
TRBV7-9,TRBJ2-6,.,once,CASNPGANVLTF,TGTGCCAGCAATCCTGGGGCCAACGTCCTGACTTTC
TRBV7-8,TRBJ2-1,TRBD2,.,CASSQSGRAGNEQFF,TGTGCCAGCAGCCAGAGCGGGAGGGCGGGTAATGAGCAGTTCTTC
TRBV5-5,TRBJ1-2,.,.,CASSLVGDTNYGYTF,TGTGCCAGCAGCTTGGTTGGGGATACTAACTATGGCTACACCTTC
TRBV2,TRBJ1-5,TRBD1,.,CASSDTGGLDSNQPQHF,TGTGCCAGCAGTGATACAGGGGGCCTAGATAGCAATCAGCCCCAGCATTTT
TRBV30,TRBJ1-5,.,.,CAWSFQGNQPQHF,TGTGCCTGGAGTTTTCAGGGGAATCAGCCCCAGCATTTT
TRBV9,TRBJ2-2,.,.,CASSVGRGTNTGELFF,TGTGCCAGCAGCGTTGGTAGGGGGACGAACACCGGGGAGCTGTTTTTT
TRBV19,TRBJ2-3,TRBD1,.,CASSMGTELTDTQYF,TGTGCCAGTAGTATGGGGACAGAGTTAACAGATACGCAGTATTTT
TRBV7-9,TRBJ1-1,.,.,CASSLAAAVEAFF,TGTGCCAGCAGCTTAGCGGCGGCGGTGGAAGCTTTCTTT
TRBV28,TRBJ1-3,.,.,CASRVGHSGNTIYF,TGTGCCAGCAGGGTAGGCCACTCTGGAAACACCATATATTTT
TRBV7-6,TRBJ2-7,.,.,CASSILQGAEQYF,TGTGCCAGCAGCATATTACAGGGAGCCGAGCAGTACTTC
TRBV4-3,TRBJ2-2,.,.,CASSQGNSFTGELFF,TGCGCCAGCAGCCAAGGGAACTCCTTCACCGGGGAGCTGTTTTTT
TRBV10-3,TRBJ1-2,TRBD1,once,CAISDPPTGATYGYTF,TGTGCCATCAGTGACCCTCCCACAGGGGCCACCTATGGCTACACCTTC
TRBV30,TRBJ2-2,TRBD1,.,CASRDRDTGELFF,TGTGCCTCCCGGGACAGAGACACCGGGGAGCTGTTTTTT
TRBV7-2,TRBJ1-2,.,once,CASSLGGLAYGYTF,TGTGCCAGCAGCTTAGGGGGGCTGGCCTATGGCTACACCTTC
TRBV5-4,TRBJ2-2,TRBD2,.,CASSPWGGGGNSNTGELFF,TGTGCCAGCAGCCCGTGGGGCGGGGGGGGGAACTCGAACACCGGGGAGCTGTTTTTT
TRBV7-8,TRBJ1-2,.,.,CASSLAKRGAYGYTF,TGTGCCAGCAGCTTAGCGAAGAGGGGAGCCTATGGCTACACCTTC